These 6 T cell receptor beta chains were sequenced from one sample in a study of early T cells in non-severe SARS-CoV-2 infection. One entry per CDR3 protein, called by TCRdb with MiXCR from the 5' RACE reads. The sample holds roughly 51,000 distinct CDR3 sequences, approximately 6% seen once. Sequencing used whole blood. Receptors were obtained from an adult who was a healthcare worker with PCR-confirmed SARS-CoV-2 infection or an uninfected control (not recorded which).

This clonotype appeared a few times. The rearrangement links TRBV7-2 to TRBJ2-5, with 7 bases that match TRBD1. Germline lookup yields CDR1 SGHTA and CDR2 FQGNSA. With V trimmed by 1 base and J by 5 bases, 7 bases remained unmatched. The CDR3 totals 15 residues. The CDR3 DNA reads TGTGCCAGCAGCTTAGGTGGAAGGGGGCTGGAGACCCAGTACTTC. Amino acids: CASSLGGRGLETQYF.

This clonotype was counted many times. V usage is TRBV6-1 and J usage is TRBJ1-5, with D possibly being TRBD1 (6 bases). The CDR3 is 14 amino acids. Germline CDR1 MNHNS, CDR2 SASEGT. V lost 5 bases and J lost 0, with 8 bases in between. CDR3 protein: CASSRDISNQPQHF. CDR3 in DNA: TGTGCCAGCAGTCGGGACATTAGCAATCAGCCCCAGCATTTT.

In this sample, this clonotype turned up many times. The rearrangement joins TRBV7-9 to TRBJ1-4; 8 nucleotides align to TRBD1. The CDR3 covers 13 residues. In germline, CDR1 is SEHNR, CDR2 FQNEAQ (reference sequence). V shed 3 bases, J shed 7 bases, and the junction held 1 base outside the gene matches. CDR3 nucleotides: TGTGCCAGCAGCTTTGACAGGGGTGAAAAACTGTTTTTT. This sequence encodes CASSFDRGEKLFF.

This clonotype was recorded many times. The V call is TRBV7-2, the J call TRBJ1-2; a weak D match, TRBD1 (6 bases). The germline gives CDR1 SGHTA, CDR2 FQGNSA. The ends were cut back, 5 bases at V and 11 bases at J, with 18 bases in the middle. CDR3 length: 13 amino acids. The CDR3 DNA reads TGTGCCAGCAGCCCCGGTAGGGGGGAACGGTACACCTTC. Translation gives CASSPGRGERYTF. Variable domain in full (rest from reference TRBV7-2 and TRBJ1-2): GAGVSQSPSNKVTEKGKDVELRCDPISGHTALYWYRQSLGQGLEFLIYFQGNSAPDKSGLPSDRFSAERTGGSVSTLTIQRTQQEDSAVYLCASSPGRGERYTFGSGTRLTVV.

This clonotype was seen ten or more times. The gene calls are TRBV27 and TRBJ2-5, with 7 bases aligning to TRBD1. The V and J ends lost 5 bases and 2 bases, in that order; junction bases with no gene match: 5. This CDR3 has 14 residues. The V gene's germline CDR1 is MNHEY and CDR2 SMNVEV (reference sequence). Written as DNA, the CDR3 is TGTGCCAGCAGTACCTTGGACAGGCAAGAGACCCAGTACTTC. Translation gives CASSTLDRQETQYF.

The chain recombines TRBV10-2 with TRBJ1-1; 7 bases are a match to TRBD1. The germline gives CDR1 WSHSY, CDR2 SAAADI. V lost 7 bases, J lost 12 bases, and 20 bases stayed unmatched. The CDR3 totals 15 residues. The CDR3 region is CASKQLDRERAMTFF. The CDR3 region has the DNA TGCGCCAGCAAACAACTTGACAGGGAGAGGGCCATGACTTTCTTT.